These T cell receptor beta chains were read from a single sample in a study of immune cell composition in non-small cell lung cancer. TCRdb's table, derived via immunoSEQ multiplex PCR, lists solely in-frame clones and lacks some. The data show about 4,900 clones, around 78% seen once. The source material was lung tumor tissue. The receptors shown here come from a human donor with non-small cell lung cancer. The CDR3 runs from the conserved cysteine through the conserved F or W. Each record gives: clone size, J gene, D gene, V gene, CDR3 DNA, CDR3 protein. The D gene is left open where the match is weak. Clone size is shown for a subset of rows, as once, few, many or a class of expanded clone.

few,TRBJ1-3,NA,TRBV2,TGTGCCAGCAGTCCACGGCAGGCGGGAAACACCATATATTTT,CASSPRQAGNTIYF
NA,TRBJ2-5,NA,TRBV15,TGTGCCACCAGCAATTTCGGAGGAGAGACCCAGTACTTC,CATSNFGGETQYF
NA,TRBJ1-5,NA,TRBV2,TGTGCCAGCCGCCAGACGAGGAGTCAGCCCCAGCATTTT,CASRQTRSQPQHF
NA,TRBJ1-5,NA,TRBV6-1,TGTGCCAGCAGTGCGGGGGGCAATCAGCCCCAGCATTTT,CASSAGGNQPQHF
NA,TRBJ1-2,TRBD1,TRBV11-2,TGTGCCAGCAGCTTAGGGACAGGCGGTGGGTATGGCTACACCTTC,CASSLGTGGGYGYTF
few,TRBJ2-3,TRBD2,TRBV6-4,TGTGCCAGCAGTGAAATGGCGGGAGCTAGCACAGATACGCAGTATTTT,CASSEMAGASTDTQYF
NA,TRBJ2-1,NA,TRBV9,TGTGCCAGCAGCCTCGGGACTCAAAATGAGCAGTTCTTC,CASSLGTQNEQFF
NA,TRBJ1-2,TRBD1,TRBV27,TGTGCCAGCAGCAATCTGGACAGGCCCTATGGCTACACCTTC,CASSNLDRPYGYTF
NA,TRBJ2-1,TRBD1,TRBV18,TGTGCCAGCTCATTAAAAGGGACAGGGCTTATCAATGAGCAGTTCTTC,CASSLKGTGLINEQFF
NA,TRBJ2-2,NA,TRBV6-5,TGTGCCAGCAGTCCACGGGGTCGGACCGGGGAGCTGTTTTTT,CASSPRGRTGELFF
NA,TRBJ2-1,TRBD2,TRBV5-6,TGTGCCAGCAGCTTGATGGGGGGGGGTTACAATGAGCAGTTCTTC,CASSLMGGGYNEQFF
NA,TRBJ2-1,TRBD2,TRBV20-1,TGCAGCCCCGGGGGGGGCGATGAGCAGTTCTTC,CSPGGGDEQFF
NA,TRBJ2-1,NA,TRBV29-1,TGCAGCGCCCAAAGGGACTTACAAAATGAGCAGTTCTTC,CSAQRDLQNEQFF
NA,TRBJ1-1,NA,TRBV7-2,TGTGCCAGCAGCTTAACAAGGAACACTGAAGCTTTCTTT,CASSLTRNTEAFF
NA,TRBJ2-3,TRBD2,TRBV18,TGTGCCAGCTCACCCCCCCTAGCGGGAGGGAGGGATACGCAGTATTTT,CASSPPLAGGRDTQYF
NA,TRBJ1-5,TRBD1,TRBV25-1,TGTGCCAGCAGTGGGACAGGCTCCTTTAGCAATCAGCCCCAGCATTTT,CASSGTGSFSNQPQHF
NA,TRBJ1-2,TRBD1,TRBV10-2,TGCGCCAGCAGTGAGCCAGGGGGACCCTACACCTTC,CASSEPGGPYTF
NA,TRBJ1-5,TRBD1,TRBV10-3,TGTGCCATCAGTGAGCCCCGTAGGACAGCCGCGATAAAAAGGGGGCATCAGCCCCAGCATTTT,CAISEPRRTAAIKRGHQPQHF
NA,TRBJ2-2,NA,TRBV5-1,TGCGCCAGCAGCTTCTCTCCCACCGGGGAGCTGTTTTTT,CASSFSPTGELFF
NA,TRBJ2-3,NA,TRBV27,TGTGCCAGCAGTCTCTTCCTGAAGGGGACAGATACGCAGTATTTT,CASSLFLKGTDTQYF
NA,TRBJ1-1,NA,TRBV27,TGTGCCAGCTATACAGATTTGAACACTGAAGCTTTCTTT,CASYTDLNTEAFF
NA,TRBJ2-7,TRBD2,TRBV10-3,TGTGCCATCAGTGAGCGACGGGGACTAGCGGGTTCTTACGAGCAGTACTTC,CAISERRGLAGSYEQYF
NA,TRBJ2-5,NA,TRBV7-6,TGTGCCAGCAGCCCCTTGAGGGGAGGGACCCAGTACTTC,CASSPLRGGTQYF
NA,TRBJ1-1,TRBD1,TRBV5-1,TGCGCCAGCAGCTTGAGGACAGGTGACATGAACACTGAAGCTTTCTTT,CASSLRTGDMNTEAFF
NA,TRBJ2-5,TRBD1,TRBV18,TGTGCCAGCTCGCCTACAGGGGTTTCACAAGAGACCCAGTACTTC,CASSPTGVSQETQYF
NA,TRBJ1-2,TRBD1,TRBV4-3,TGCGCCAGCAGCCAGTTAACAGGGGGCTATGGCTACACCTTC,CASSQLTGGYGYTF
NA,TRBJ1-1,TRBD1,TRBV30,TGTGCCTGGAGGAACAGGGGGAAAACTGAAGCTTTCTTT,CAWRNRGKTEAFF
NA,TRBJ2-3,TRBD2,TRBV2,TGTGCCAGCAGTGTTATTGCGGGAGCTGCAGATACGCAGTATTTT,CASSVIAGAADTQYF
NA,TRBJ2-7,TRBD2,TRBV13,TGTGCCAGCAGCTACGAGGCTAGCGGGGCCTACGAGCAGTACTTC,CASSYEASGAYEQYF
once,TRBJ2-2,NA,TRBV7-2,TGTGCCAGCCAAGGGGGGGCCCACACCGGGGAGCTGTTTTTT,CASQGGAHTGELFF
once,TRBJ2-3,TRBD2,TRBV7-2,TGTGCCAGCAGCTTAGGAGCGGGGGTCACAGATACGCAGTATTTT,CASSLGAGVTDTQYF
NA,TRBJ1-4,NA,TRBV5-1,TGCGCCAGCAGCTTGACCAGTAATGAAAAACTGTTTTTT,CASSLTSNEKLFF
few,TRBJ2-1,TRBD2,TRBV4-1,TGCGCCAGCAGGCACAAAGGAGCGGGGGGGCTGGCGGTCTATGAGCAGTTCTTC,CASRHKGAGGLAVYEQFF
NA,TRBJ2-7,TRBD1,TRBV7-6,TGTGCCAGCAGCTTAATACAGGACAGGGTGGACGAGCAGTACTTC,CASSLIQDRVDEQYF
few,TRBJ2-7,TRBD2,TRBV7-9,TGTGCCAGCAGCTTAGCCGGGGGTCGACTAGCGGATTACGAGCAGTACTTC,CASSLAGGRLADYEQYF
once,TRBJ2-2,NA,TRBV4-2,TGTGCCAGCAGCCAAGAGTCACAGCCGAACACCGGGGAGCTGTTTTTT,CASSQESQPNTGELFF
few,TRBJ1-1,NA,TRBV27,TGTGCCAGCAGTTTATCGAACACCTTGAACACTGAAGCTTTCTTT,CASSLSNTLNTEAFF
NA,TRBJ1-1,TRBD1,TRBV5-1,TGCGCCAGCAGCTTGGCCAAACAGGGGGCGCCCCTATGGAACACTGAAGCTTTCTTT,CASSLAKQGAPLWNTEAFF
NA,TRBJ1-1,TRBD1,TRBV2,TGTGCCAGCAAGATAGGGACAGGGGTTAACACTGAAGCTTTCTTT,CASKIGTGVNTEAFF
few,TRBJ2-7,NA,TRBV12-5,TGTGCTAGTGGGGTAGGACAGAACTACGAGCAGTACTTC,CASGVGQNYEQYF
NA,TRBJ2-1,NA,TRBV5-6,TGTGCCAGCAGCTTTGAACTTTACAATGAGCAGTTCTTC,CASSFELYNEQFF
NA,TRBJ2-5,NA,TRBV27,TGTGCCAGCAGCTCACCGGGGGAAGAGACCCAGTACTTC,CASSSPGEETQYF
once,TRBJ2-3,TRBD2,TRBV7-9,TGTGCCAGCAGCCCTAAAGAAGGTGGCGGGAGGGCCGTAAATACGCAGTATTTT,CASSPKEGGGRAVNTQYF
NA,TRBJ2-7,NA,TRBV6-5,TGTGCCAGCAGACAACCTGGGGGGGCCAACGAGCAGTACTTC,CASRQPGGANEQYF
NA,TRBJ2-5,NA,TRBV6-1,TGTGCCAGCAGGTACAGACACAAAACGGAGACCCAGTACTTC,CASRYRHKTETQYF
NA,TRBJ2-3,NA,TRBV6-7,TGTGCCAGCCGACAGAACACAGATACGCAGTATTTT,CASRQNTDTQYF
few,TRBJ1-1,TRBD1,TRBV9,TGTGCCAGCAGCCCCACGGCAGGGGGTGAAGCTTTCTTT,CASSPTAGGEAFF
once,TRBJ2-5,TRBD1,TRBV12-5,TGTGCTAGTGGTTCGGGACAGGGGGCGACAATGGAGACCCAGTACTTC,CASGSGQGATMETQYF
once,TRBJ2-2,NA,TRBV30,TGTGCCTGGAGTGTATGGGGGAGGACCACCGGGGAGCTGTTTTTT,CAWSVWGRTTGELFF
NA,TRBJ2-7,NA,TRBV30,TGTGCCTGGAGTCCCCCCGACAACTACGAGCAGTACTTC,CAWSPPDNYEQYF
NA,TRBJ2-2,NA,TRBV23-1,TGCGCCAGCAGCCCCCGTACAGGGTTTGACACCGGGGAGCTGTTTTTT,CASSPRTGFDTGELFF